The rows below give T cell receptor beta chains drawn from one sample of a study of cytomegalovirus exposure and HLA in healthy donors. TCRdb keeps only in-frame clones here, not all; method: immunoSEQ multiplex PCR. The sample has approximately 100,000 clones, 65% to 85% seen once; the top ten hold around 2%. The sequenced sample was PBMCs. The receptors stem from a man aged 18 to 30 in good health and CMV-seronegative. Both conserved end residues are part of each CDR3. D genes are given only for firm matches. For some rows the clone size is stated as once, few or many, or as a class when expanded; others skip it.

>-|-|TRBJ1-4|TRBV19
TGTGCCAGTAGTATTGTCCTGCGGAATGAAAAACTGTTTTTT
CASSIVLRNEKLFF
>TRBD2|-|TRBJ2-5|TRBV7-2
TGTGCCAGCAGCCCTCCGGGCGGGGGGAGGGAGACCCAGTACTTC
CASSPPGGGRETQYF
>TRBD1|-|TRBJ2-5|TRBV10-3
TGTGCCATCAGTATGGGACAGGGGGAAGAGACCCAGTACTTC
CAISMGQGEETQYF
>-|-|TRBJ2-3|TRBV6-5
TGTGCCAGCAGTTACACCCGTCCCGCGAGCACAGATACGCAGTATTTT
CASSYTRPASTDTQYF
>TRBD1|-|TRBJ2-1|TRBV4-1
TGCGCCAGCAGCCAAGGTAGGGGGCGCCCCTACAATGAGCAGTTCTTC
CASSQGRGRPYNEQFF
>TRBD1|few|TRBJ1-5|TRBV9
TGTGCCAGCAGCCCTACAGGGGGCGGTCAGCCCCAGCATTTT
CASSPTGGGQPQHF
>TRBD1|-|TRBJ2-1|TRBV18
TGTGCCAGCTCACCAAGTTGGGACAGCTCCTACAATGAGCAGTTCTTC
CASSPSWDSSYNEQFF
>-|-|TRBJ1-1|TRBV28
TGTGCCAGCAGCCTCACGTTAGGGGCGAGGGGGGCTTTCTTT
CASSLTLGARGAFF
>-|-|TRBJ1-1|TRBV5-1
TGCGCCAGCAGCTCAGGGGAATGGACTGAAGCTTTCTTT
CASSSGEWTEAFF
>TRBD1|-|TRBJ2-7|TRBV5-1
TGCGCCAGCAGCTTGAGCCCGGGACAGAACTACGAGCAGTACTTC
CASSLSPGQNYEQYF
>-|-|TRBJ1-5|TRBV18
TGTGCCAGCTCATTACAGGTTAGCAATCAGCCCCAGCATTTT
CASSLQVSNQPQHF
>-|-|TRBJ1-6|TRBV4-1
TGCGCCAGCAGCCAAGAGAGCCAAGGGGATCCTCGGAATTCACCCCTCCACTTT
CASSQESQGDPRNSPLHF
>-|-|TRBJ2-2|TRBV7-3
TGTGCCAGCAGCACCGTACTCACCGGGGAGCTGTTTTTT
CASSTVLTGELFF
>-|-|TRBJ2-7|TRBV5-5
TGTGCCAGCAGCCCACAGGGTGAGGGCGAGCAGTACTTC
CASSPQGEGEQYF
>TRBD1|-|TRBJ2-3|TRBV30
TGTGCCTGGAGAATGGGACAGGGGGCAGATACGCAGTATTTT
CAWRMGQGADTQYF
>-|few|TRBJ1-1|TRBV5-4
TGTGCCAGCAGCTCGGAGATCGGGGATTGGAACACTGAAGCTTTCTTT
CASSSEIGDWNTEAFF
>-|-|TRBJ1-1|TRBV5-1
TGCGCCAGCAGCGCCTTAGGACGGGAGACTGAAGCTTTCTTT
CASSALGRETEAFF
>TRBD1|-|TRBJ2-3|TRBV5-4
TGTGCCAGCAGCTACCCGACAGGGGGTCCAGATACGCAGTATTTT
CASSYPTGGPDTQYF
>-|-|TRBJ1-5|TRBV12-5
TGTGCTAGTGGTTATTCAGGGTTAGTTGGGAATCAGCCCCAGCATTTT
CASGYSGLVGNQPQHF
>TRBD1|-|TRBJ1-2|TRBV19
TGTGCCACCAAACCGCAGGGGGCCAACGTCTATGGCTACACCTTC
CATKPQGANVYGYTF
>-|-|TRBJ1-4|TRBV18
TGTGCCAGCTCACGTGGCGAAAAACTGTTTTTT
CASSRGEKLFF
>TRBD1|-|TRBJ2-5|TRBV18
TGTGCCAGCTCCCTCGGGACAGACCAAGAGACCCAGTACTTC
CASSLGTDQETQYF
>-|-|TRBJ1-1|TRBV6-5
TGTGCCAGCAGAGAGACAGGAGTCAACACTGAAGCTTTCTTT
CASRETGVNTEAFF
>-|-|TRBJ1-1|TRBV9
TGTGCCAGCAGCGCGACCTCCGGGGGGGCTGGTGCAGCTTTCTTT
CASSATSGGAGAAFF
>TRBD2|-|TRBJ2-7|TRBV7-6
TGTGCCAGCAGCTTAGGGCGGGGGGGCGGCCCCTACGAGCAGTACTTC
CASSLGRGGGPYEQYF
>TRBD1|few|TRBJ2-7|TRBV7-8
TGTGCCAGCAGCCCAGGAAGGGACAGGGCGAGCGAGCAGTACTTC
CASSPGRDRASEQYF
>TRBD1|-|TRBJ1-4|TRBV2
TGTGCCAGCAGAGACAGGGTCGCGAAACTGTTTTTT
CASRDRVAKLFF
>TRBD2|-|TRBJ2-5|TRBV9
TGTGCCAGCAGCGTAGCTTCAAGCGGGGGGCAAGAGACCCAGTACTTC
CASSVASSGGQETQYF
>-|-|TRBJ1-6|TRBV5-6
TGTGCCAGCAGCTCCCCGGGGGGCAACGTTTCACCCCTCCACTTT
CASSSPGGNVSPLHF
>-|-|TRBJ2-1|TRBV5-1
TGCGCCAGCAGCTTGGGGGCCTCCTACAATGAGCAGTTCTTC
CASSLGASYNEQFF
>TRBD2|-|TRBJ2-7|TRBV4-2
TGTGCCAGCAGACAACTACTAGCGGGTGGCTCCTACGAGCAGTACTTC
CASRQLLAGGSYEQYF
>-|-|TRBJ1-2|TRBV6-6
TGTGCCAGCAGTTACTCCCAGGGGACCTATAAGGGCTACACCTTC
CASSYSQGTYKGYTF
>-|few|TRBJ1-1|TRBV5-1
TGCGCCAGCAGCTTGGGTCAGGTCTCCACTGAAGCTTTCTTT
CASSLGQVSTEAFF
>TRBD1|once|TRBJ1-1|TRBV4-1
TGCGCCAGCAGCCTACCGGGACAGCTAAACACTGAAGCTTTCTTT
CASSLPGQLNTEAFF
>TRBD2|-|TRBJ2-7|TRBV6-1
TGTGCCAGCAGTCCCGCGGGGGGGACCGACGAGCAGTACTTC
CASSPAGGTDEQYF
>-|-|TRBJ1-1|TRBV6-6
TGTGCCAGCAGTTACGGGGAAGGGGACACTGAAGCTTTCTTT
CASSYGEGDTEAFF
>TRBD2|-|TRBJ2-1|TRBV5-4
TGTGCCAGCAGTTATGACGGGGGGGGCCTCAATGAGCAGTTCTTC
CASSYDGGGLNEQFF
>TRBD1|-|TRBJ1-1|TRBV5-1
TGCGCCAGCCGGATGACAGGGGCTTCGAACACTGAAGCTTTCTTT
CASRMTGASNTEAFF
>-|-|TRBJ1-5|TRBV18
TGTGCCAGCTCACCTAGTTTAGGCAGGGGAAGGGATCAGCCCCAGCATTTT
CASSPSLGRGRDQPQHF
>-|-|TRBJ1-2|TRBV19
TGTGCCAGTAGTATACCCCCCGAGATGGGCTACACCTTC
CASSIPPEMGYTF
>TRBD1|-|TRBJ2-2|TRBV13
TGTGCCAGCAGCTCCGTCAGGGGGCTGAATGCCGGGGAGCTGTTTTTT
CASSSVRGLNAGELFF
>TRBD2|-|TRBJ2-5|TRBV5-1
TGCGCCAGCAACCAATCACTAGCGGGGTGCCAAGAGACCCAGTACTTC
CASNQSLAGCQETQYF
>-|-|TRBJ2-2|TRBV7-9
TGTGCCAGCAGCTTACCCCCAGCGGTCGGGGAGCTGTTTTTT
CASSLPPAVGELFF
>TRBD1|-|TRBJ2-7|TRBV7-6
TGTGCCAGCAGCAGGACAGGGAGAGGCGAGCAGTACTTC
CASSRTGRGEQYF
>TRBD1|-|TRBJ2-2|TRBV15
TGTGCCACCGAGACAGGGGGCGGGGACACCGGGGAGCTGTTTTTT
CATETGGGDTGELFF
>-|-|TRBJ1-2|TRBV7-8
TGTGCCAGCAGCCTTTTATTTAGGGGTGATGGCTACACCTTC
CASSLLFRGDGYTF
>TRBD2|-|TRBJ2-5|TRBV18
TGTGCCAGCTCACCTCGTTCCGGGACTAGCGGGGGGGCCGACCAAGAGACCCAGTACTTC
CASSPRSGTSGGADQETQYF
>-|once|TRBJ2-3|TRBV7-2
TGTGCCAGCAGCCCGAGGAGGACAGATACGCAGTATTTT
CASSPRRTDTQYF
>-|-|TRBJ1-2|TRBV6-1
TGTGCCAGCAGTGAAGGACAGGCCTATGGCTACACCTTC
CASSEGQAYGYTF